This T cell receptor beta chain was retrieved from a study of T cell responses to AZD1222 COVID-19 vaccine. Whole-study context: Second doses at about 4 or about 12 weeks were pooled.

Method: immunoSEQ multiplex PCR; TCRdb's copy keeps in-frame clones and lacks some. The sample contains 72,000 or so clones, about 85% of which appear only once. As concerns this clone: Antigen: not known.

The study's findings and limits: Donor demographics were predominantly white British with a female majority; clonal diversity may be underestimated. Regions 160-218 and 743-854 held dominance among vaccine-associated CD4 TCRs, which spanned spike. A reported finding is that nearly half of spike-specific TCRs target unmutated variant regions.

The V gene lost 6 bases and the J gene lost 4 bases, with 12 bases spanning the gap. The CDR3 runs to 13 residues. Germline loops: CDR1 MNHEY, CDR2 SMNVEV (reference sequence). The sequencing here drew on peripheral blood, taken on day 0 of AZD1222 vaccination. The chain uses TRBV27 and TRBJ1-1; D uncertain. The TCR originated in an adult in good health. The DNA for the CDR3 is TGTGCCAGCAGCAGAGTAGGAATCACTGAAGCTTTCTTT. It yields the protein CASSRVGITEAFF.